Listed below are T cell receptor beta chains from one sample, sequenced in a study of blood T cell repertoires in COVID-19. Libraries were prepared by immunoSEQ multiplex PCR; TCRdb keeps only in-frame clonotypes and omits some of them. The sample contains some 80,000 clones, around nine tenths of which appear only once. Material for sequencing was peripheral blood. Receptors were obtained from a human donor in a cohort sampled during active COVID-19. Each CDR3 is given with its conserved first and last residue. A D gene is named only where the DNA matches it firmly. Not all rows give a size; the values are once, few, many and, for expanded clones, a class.

j_gene	d_gene	v_gene	abundance	CDR3nt	CDR3aa
TRBJ1-2	-	TRBV7-6	-	TGTGCCAGCAGTCTTGGCAGGGTTGGCGGCTACACCTTC	CASSLGRVGGYTF
TRBJ2-2	-	TRBV9	-	TGTGCCAGCAGCGCAACATCGCGAGGGCAGAACACCGGGGAGCTGTTTTTT	CASSATSRGQNTGELFF
TRBJ2-1	-	TRBV7-3	-	TGTGCCAGCAGCTTCCCCGGGGAGTGGAATGAGCAGTTCTTC	CASSFPGEWNEQFF
TRBJ2-3	-	TRBV6-5	-	TGTGCCAGCAGCAACCCCGGGGGTTGGAATACGCAGTATTTT	CASSNPGGWNTQYF
TRBJ2-7	TRBD1	TRBV27	-	TGTGCCAGCAGTTTAGTGGGTGGGACAGGATTCTACGAGCAGTACTTC	CASSLVGGTGFYEQYF
TRBJ2-7	TRBD2	TRBV20-1	-	TGCAGCGTAGCGGGCTCCTACGAGCAGTACTTC	CSVAGSYEQYF
TRBJ2-2	TRBD2	TRBV9	-	TGTGCCAGCAGCGTAGATCCTAGCGGGAAGTCCGGGGAGCTGTTTTTT	CASSVDPSGKSGELFF
TRBJ2-2	-	TRBV5-4	-	TGTGCCAGCAGCTTAAAGAGTAAACTGAACACCGGGGAGCTGTTTTTT	CASSLKSKLNTGELFF
TRBJ2-3	-	TRBV9	once	TGTGCCAGCAGCGTAGACGGGGAACGCACAGATACGCAGTATTTT	CASSVDGERTDTQYF
TRBJ1-2	-	TRBV5-8	-	TGTGCCAGCAGCTTCCTTACAGCTAACTATGGCTACACCTTC	CASSFLTANYGYTF
TRBJ2-1	-	TRBV11-3	-	TGTGCCAGCAGCTTAAACAGGGCGGCCTACAATGAGCAGTTCTTC	CASSLNRAAYNEQFF
TRBJ2-2	TRBD2	TRBV5-6	few	TGTGCCAGCAGCCCGAGGAGACTAGCGGGGGCGGTCGGGGAGCTGTTTTTT	CASSPRRLAGAVGELFF
TRBJ2-7	-	TRBV29-1	once	TGCAGCGTTTATACAGAAGACTACGAGCAGTACTTC	CSVYTEDYEQYF
TRBJ1-2	-	TRBV28	-	TGTGCCAGCAGTTTAAGCAGGGGCCATGGCTACACCTTC	CASSLSRGHGYTF
TRBJ1-2	-	TRBV5-1	-	TGCGCCAGCAGCTTGTCGGCAGGGTTGTACTATGGCTACACCTTC	CASSLSAGLYYGYTF
TRBJ2-1	TRBD2	TRBV7-3	-	TGTGCCAGCAGCTCCGGAATAGCGGGGTATGAGCAGTTCTTC	CASSSGIAGYEQFF
TRBJ2-3	TRBD2	TRBV7-2	-	TGTGCCAGCAGCCGGACTAGCGGGGGATGGGGTTCGACGCAGTATTTT	CASSRTSGGWGSTQYF
TRBJ2-2	TRBD2	TRBV2	-	TGTGCCAGTCTAGCGGGAGTCTCCCCCGGGGAGCTGTTTTTT	CASLAGVSPGELFF
TRBJ2-1	-	TRBV4-2	-	TGTGCCAGCAGCCAAGATGGGCTCACCAATGAGCAGTTCTTC	CASSQDGLTNEQFF
TRBJ2-1	TRBD2	TRBV11-3	-	TGTGCCAGCAGCTTAAGAGCGGGGGTAGGCAATGAGCAGTTCTTC	CASSLRAGVGNEQFF
TRBJ2-7	TRBD2	TRBV7-9	-	TGTGCCAGCAGTCCGCCCGGGACTAGCGGGCCGCTGGCCTACGAGCAGTACTTC	CASSPPGTSGPLAYEQYF
TRBJ1-1	-	TRBV10-1	-	TGCGCCAGCAGGGGGGGAGGGGACACTGAAGCTTTCTTT	CASRGGGDTEAFF
TRBJ1-6	TRBD1	TRBV5-1	-	TGCGCCAGTAAACAGGGGGCGGTTGATAATTCACCCCTCCACTTT	CASKQGAVDNSPLHF
TRBJ1-4	-	TRBV29-1	-	TGCAGCGTTCGTTTTACGGGTGTGATAAGTGAAAAACTGTTTTTT	CSVRFTGVISEKLFF
TRBJ2-3	TRBD2	TRBV7-3	-	TGTGCCAGCAGCTCCCTGGGAGCGGGGGGCACAGATACGCAGTATTTT	CASSSLGAGGTDTQYF
TRBJ1-2	-	TRBV30	-	TGTGCCTGGAGTAAAGGGGGACGTGGAGGCTACACCTTC	CAWSKGGRGGYTF
TRBJ2-3	TRBD2	TRBV10-3	-	TGTGCCATCAGTGAAAGCTTGTCTGGCGGGAGGGTTGCAGATACGCAGTATTTT	CAISESLSGGRVADTQYF
TRBJ1-4	TRBD1	TRBV25-1	-	TGTGCCAGCAGTGAATCCCTCCTACAGGGGGCGATTAATGAAAAACTGTTTTTT	CASSESLLQGAINEKLFF
TRBJ1-1	-	TRBV21-1	-	TGTGCCAGCAGCAAAGGGCAAACAGAGAACACTGAAGCTTTCTTT	CASSKGQTENTEAFF
TRBJ2-7	-	TRBV6-5	-	TGTGCCAGCGTACAGGGGGGGGCTCTCTCCTACGAGCAGTACTTC	CASVQGGALSYEQYF
TRBJ2-3	-	TRBV3-1/TRBV3-2	-	TGTGCCAGCAGCCGAGGCGGGTTCACAGATACGCAGTATTTT	CASSRGGFTDTQYF
TRBJ1-3	-	TRBV11-2	-	TGTGCCAGCAGCCTCACACGCTCTGGAAACACCATATATTTT	CASSLTRSGNTIYF
TRBJ2-3	TRBD1	TRBV9	once	TGTGCCAGCAGCGCGGGACAGCCAGTACTCACAGATACGCAGTATTTT	CASSAGQPVLTDTQYF
TRBJ2-7	-	TRBV7-6	-	TGTGCCAGCAGCTTAGCGGTGACAGCCTACGAGCAGTACTTC	CASSLAVTAYEQYF
TRBJ1-4	-	TRBV2	-	TGTGCCAGCAGTGGAGGGCTTGCAACTAATGAAAAACTGTTTTTT	CASSGGLATNEKLFF
TRBJ2-7	-	TRBV5-1	-	TGCGCCAGCAGCTACCAGGGGGGCTACGAGCAGTACTTC	CASSYQGGYEQYF
TRBJ2-7	-	TRBV11-3	-	TGTGCCAGCAGTCCACTCTCGGGCGGGACCAGCTCCTACGAGCAGTACTTC	CASSPLSGGTSSYEQYF
TRBJ1-5	-	TRBV6-5	-	TGTGCCAGCAGGGGGCGCGCGGGGAATGAGAAGCCCCAGCATTTT	CASRGRAGNEKPQHF